The source of this T cell receptor beta chain is a study of T cell repertoires in cytomegalovirus infection. A total of 13 residues make up the CDR3, ends included. Germline V gene data show CDR1 as SGHTA and CDR2 as FQGNSA. TCRdb reprocessed the reads via MiXCR and lists one record per CDR3 protein. The sample includes 550,000 to 700,000 distinct CDR3 sequences, 40% of them seen just once. To note about this clonotype: What it binds is not known. Likely a read error: the CDR3 ends without its conserved phenylalanine or tryptophan. No DNA is shown, since the ends of the CDR3 on it are uncertain; the CDR3 is the one TCRdb lists.

This clonotype was sampled from a human donor in good health (CMV status not recorded). Some clones in this sample may be carry-over from other donors' samples. The sample consisted of cultured PBMCs, taken from culture after CMV antigen stimulation. This rearrangement joins TRBV7-2 to TRBJ2-3; TRBD2 is taken as the D call from the table, unchecked against the DNA. CDR3 sequence: CASSSTSGTSALV.